Listed here are 5 T cell receptor beta chains from one sample, sequenced in a study of molecular identifiers for immune sequencing clone quantification. TCRdb itself ran the PCR reads through MiXCR, one entry per CDR3 protein. The sample has under 800,000 distinct CDR3 sequences, roughly 25% seen once. Sequences were obtained from naive CD8+ T cells from blood, with Jurkat cell RNA spiked in. Noted subset: FACS-sorted CD8+CD4-CCR7+CD45RA+ naive T cells. The receptors originated from a human donor in good health. Some libraries in this study had Jurkat cell RNA spiked in.

This clonotype occurred many times. This chain links TRBV7-9 with TRBJ1-5, with D unresolved. Germline CDR1 reads SEHNR; CDR2 reads FQNEAQ (reference sequence). The V end was cut by 4 bases, the J end by 5 bases, with 9 bases between. CDR3 length: 13 amino acids. The CDR3 loop reads CASSYVNDQPQHF. DNA of the CDR3: TGTGCCAGCAGCTATGTGAATGATCAGCCCCAGCATTTT.

This clonotype was seen more than once but under ten times. V is TRBV27 and J is TRBJ1-2; possible D gene TRBD1, 6 bases. The CDR3 spans 16 residues. V was cut by 6 bases and J by 4 bases, with 21 bases left in between. Per germline, CDR1 MNHEY and CDR2 SMNVEV (reference sequence). The CDR3 spells CASSYGTGTPFYGYTF. Written as DNA, the CDR3 is TGTGCCAGCAGCTATGGAACCGGGACACCCTTCTATGGCTACACCTTC.

The chain links TRBV6-5 to TRBJ2-7; 7 nucleotides line up with TRBD2. Germline lookup yields CDR1 MNHEY and CDR2 SVGAGI. The CDR3 is made up of 14 amino acids. V shed 2 bases and J 7 bases; nucleotides not matched to a gene: 8. In DNA form, the CDR3 reads TGTGCCAGCAGTTACGTGGCGACTAGCCGGGAGCAGTACTTC. Amino acids: CASSYVATSREQYF.

This clonotype came up many times. The chain recombines TRBV20-1 with TRBJ1-5; no clear D. Germline V gives CDR1 DFQATT, CDR2 SNEGSKA (reference sequence). Between the trimmed V and J ends, which lost 0 bases and 5 bases, there was a span of 14 bases. The CDR3 loop spans 15 amino acids. CDR3 loop: CSARDLEGPDQPQHF. The CDR3, as DNA: TGCAGTGCTAGAGATCTCGAGGGTCCCGATCAGCCCCAGCATTTT.

V usage is TRBV30 and J usage is TRBJ2-7, with D uncertain. This CDR3 contains 11 residues. Trimming pared 1 base from V and 4 bases from J, leaving 5 bases between. The germline V gene has CDR1 GTSNPN and CDR2 SVGIG (reference sequence). The CDR3 protein is CAWSARYEQYF. The CDR3 DNA follows: TGTGCCTGGAGTGCGCGGTACGAGCAGTACTTC.